These 32 T cell receptor beta chains were sequenced from one sample in a study of T-cell memory formation after mild COVID-19. TCRdb analysed the 5' RACE reads with MiXCR anew, one entry per CDR3 protein. The sample gives hundreds of thousands of distinct CDR3 sequences, 20% to 25% of which show up once; approximately 8.4% is in the top ten. Sequencing was performed on PBMCs or a T cell subset sorted from them (not recorded which). The receptors were gathered from an adult woman who had mild COVID-19 (a few samples of this study predate the infection). Cell type and time point are not known.

The chain carries TRBV7-9 and TRBJ1-3; 7 bases fit TRBD1. There are 16 residues in the CDR3. The germline gives CDR1 SEHNR, CDR2 FQNEAQ (reference sequence). V lost 5 bases and J lost 2; bases outside the gene matches: 9. As DNA, the CDR3 is TGTGCCAGCAGCCCCCGACAGGGTGGGCCTGGAAACACCATATATTTT. Residues: CASSPRQGGPGNTIYF.

This clonotype was seen more than once but under ten times. The chain is built from TRBV9 and TRBJ2-3, with 10 bases lining up with TRBD2. The CDR3 totals 14 residues. V was pared by 4 bases and J by 8 bases, with 7 bases of the junction left unmatched. Germline CDR1 and CDR2: SGDLS and YYNGEE. This CDR3 is CASSPGTSEVTQYF. In DNA, the CDR3 is TGTGCCAGCAGCCCGGGGACTAGCGAGGTTACGCAGTATTTT. Variable domain in full (rest from reference TRBV9 and TRBJ2-3): DSGVTQTPKHLITATGQRVTLRCSPRSGDLSVYWYQQSLDQGLQFLIQYYNGEERAKGNILERFSAQQFPDLHSELNLSSLELGDSALYFCASSPGTSEVTQYFGPGTRLTVL.

This clonotype has only a few counts. The V call is TRBV29-1, the J call TRBJ1-1; D is possibly TRBD1 (6 bases). From germline, CDR1 is SQVTM and CDR2 ANQGSEA. V was trimmed by 1 base and J by 7 bases, leaving 10 bases between them. CDR3 size: 12 residues. CDR3 loop: CSVEAGTLEAFF. CDR3 bases: TGCAGCGTTGAAGCCGGGACACTTGAAGCTTTCTTT.

The CDR3 DNA reads TGTGCCAGCAGCTTCCCGGGACAGGGGAATCAGCCCCAGCATTTT. It codes for CASSFPGQGNQPQHF. The chain has TRBV6-6 and TRBJ1-5, with 10 bases fitting TRBD1. The ends lost 6 bases at V and 4 bases at J; junction bases unmatched: 6. This CDR3 contains 15 residues. The germline V gene encodes CDR1 MNHNY and CDR2 SVGAGI (reference sequence).

Only a few counts were recorded for this clonotype. The chain is built from TRBV18 and TRBJ2-1; no clear D. There are 13 residues in the CDR3. Germline V gives CDR1 KGHSH, CDR2 LQKENI. Trimming stripped 2 bases from V and 6 bases from J, with 8 bases between. The CDR3 DNA follows: TGTGCCAGCTCACCAGGCCAGGCCAATGAGCAGTTCTTC. It translates to CASSPGQANEQFF.

This clonotype was detected a few times. CDR3 protein: CASSWTGGVGDTEAFF. DNA of the CDR3: TGTGCCAGCAGCTGGACAGGGGGCGTGGGGGACACTGAAGCTTTCTTT. This chain joins TRBV3-1 and TRBJ1-1, with 11 bases fitting TRBD1. The CDR3 loop spans 16 amino acids. The V and J ends lost 5 bases and 3 bases, in that order; junction bases with no gene match: 8. CDR1 and CDR2 from the germline V gene are LGHDT and YNNKEL (reference sequence).

The V gene is TRBV5-1, the J gene TRBJ2-6, with D hard to call. Per the germline V gene, CDR1 is SGHRS and CDR2 is YFSETQ. This CDR3 comprises 14 residues. Trimming removed 5 bases at V and 0 bases at J, with 6 bases between. This chain's CDR3 is CASSIDSGANVLTF. For the CDR3, the DNA is TGCGCCAGCAGTATCGACTCTGGGGCCAACGTCCTGACTTTC.

The chain couples TRBV12-3 or TRBV12-4 to TRBJ1-6; 11 nucleotides agree with TRBD1. The junction had 10 bases not matched to a gene; V was cut back by 5 bases and J by 13 bases. CDR3 length equals 15 residues. The CDR3 protein is CASSKPGTGGFPLHF. CDR3 nucleotide sequence: TGTGCCAGCAGTAAGCCCGGGACAGGGGGTTTTCCCCTCCACTTT.

This clonotype was seen only a few times. The CDR3 loop is CASSLRGTGGNEQYF. CDR3 bases: TGCGCCAGCAGCTTGCGGGGGACAGGGGGCAACGAGCAGTACTTC. The genes are TRBV5-1 and TRBJ2-7; the match to TRBD1 covers 12 bases. In germline, CDR1 is SGHRS, CDR2 YFSETQ. Trimming took 1 base from V and 5 from J; bases not matched to a gene: 4. The CDR3 has 15 amino acids.

This clonotype has just a few counts. The chain employs TRBV25-1 and TRBJ2-5; TRBD2 aligns across 8 bases. Germline values: CDR1 MGHDK, CDR2 SYGVNS. The V segment lost 3 bases and the J segment 4 bases; nucleotides outside the gene matches: 10. The CDR3 loop spans 16 amino acids. The CDR3 region is CASSDSREGLRETQYF. The CDR3 region has the DNA TGTGCCAGCAGTGATTCTCGGGAGGGCCTTCGAGAGACCCAGTACTTC.

V and J are TRBV7-2 and TRBJ1-1, with 8 bases matching TRBD1. Looked up from germline, CDR1 is SGHTA and CDR2 is FQGNSA. After removal of 4 bases from V and 1 base from J, the junction contained 5 bases not matched to a gene. This CDR3 spans 15 amino acids. CDR3 sequence reads: CASSSQGAGNTEAFF. The CDR3 DNA is TGTGCCAGCAGCTCGCAGGGGGCTGGGAACACTGAAGCTTTCTTT. The full variable domain, in which reference TRBV7-2 and TRBJ1-1 provide the parts outside the CDR3, is GAGVSQSPSNKVTEKGKDVELRCDPISGHTALYWYRQSLGQGLEFLIYFQGNSAPDKSGLPSDRFSAERTGGSVSTLTIQRTQQEDSAVYLCASSSQGAGNTEAFFGQGTRLTVV.

This clonotype was recorded a few times. The chain carries TRBV7-6 and TRBJ2-7; D call uncertain. This CDR3 region has 16 residues. V gave up 0 bases and J gave up 5 bases, with 17 bases separating them. The germline V gene has CDR1 SGHVS and CDR2 FNYEAQ. CDR3 sequence: CASSLAPTAAPDEQYF. The CDR3 DNA reads as TGTGCCAGCAGCTTAGCGCCGACTGCCGCCCCGGACGAGCAGTACTTC.

This clonotype was found many times. The V call is TRBV7-2, the J call TRBJ2-7; 8 bases align to TRBD2. The germline CDR1 and CDR2 sequences are SGHTA and FQGNSA. The CDR3 consists of 15 residues. V dropped 5 bases and J dropped 6; count of bases not matched to a gene: 12. CDR3 region: CASSTPGLEGSEQYF. CDR3 nucleotides: TGTGCCAGCAGCACCCCGGGACTAGAGGGGAGCGAGCAGTACTTC.

This clonotype was observed a few times. J is TRBJ2-1 and V is TRBV24-1; maybe TRBD2 (6 bases). CDR3 size: 15 residues. Deletions cut 4 bases from V and 8 bases from J, with 17 bases between. CDR1 is KGHDR, CDR2 SFDVKD, per germline. CDR3 sequence: CATSDPGRESDEQFF. Here the CDR3 DNA reads TGTGCCACCAGTGACCCAGGGCGGGAATCAGATGAGCAGTTCTTC.

This clonotype has only a few counts. V usage is TRBV6-2 or TRBV6-3 and J usage is TRBJ2-7; no clear D. Germline lookup yields CDR1 MNHEY and CDR2 SVGEGT. V was trimmed by 5 bases and J by 1 base, leaving 12 bases between them. The CDR3 covers 14 residues. The CDR3 sequence: CASSLSEPSYEQYF. CDR3 DNA: TGTGCCAGCAGTCTGTCCGAACCGTCCTACGAGCAGTACTTC.

In this sample, this clonotype turned up a few times. The chain employs TRBV2 and TRBJ2-3; D uncertain. The CDR3 has 14 amino acids. The V and J ends lost 3 bases and 2 bases respectively, with 9 bases between them. From germline, CDR1 is SNHLY and CDR2 FYNNEI. CDR3 DNA: TGTGCCAGCAGTGACGATGCTTTCACAGATACGCAGTATTTT. It yields the protein CASSDDAFTDTQYF.

Only a few counts were recorded for this clonotype. The chain is built from TRBV5-1 and TRBJ2-3, with 9 bases that match TRBD2. Germline lookup yields CDR1 SGHRS and CDR2 YFSETQ. The CDR3 covers 15 residues. The ends lost 0 bases at V and 4 bases at J; junction bases unmatched: 3. CDR3 region: CASSLERGVADTQYF. CDR3 coding DNA: TGCGCCAGCAGCTTGGAGCGGGGGGTCGCAGATACGCAGTATTTT.

V is TRBV14 and J is TRBJ2-1, with D perhaps given as TRBD1 or TRBD2 (5 bases each). CDR1 is SGHDN, CDR2 FVKESK, per germline. The CDR3 consists of 17 residues. Trimming removed 4 bases at V and 1 base at J, with 17 bases between. This CDR3 is CASSLTWGKGSYNEQFF. CDR3 bases: TGTGCCAGCAGCCTAACTTGGGGGAAAGGTTCCTACAATGAGCAGTTCTTC.

The CDR3 DNA sequence: TGTGCCAGCAGACAATCCCAAACCGGGGAGCTGTTTTTT. Protein product: CASRQSQTGELFF. The chain has TRBV12-3 or TRBV12-4 and TRBJ2-2; no clear D. Trimming removed 6 bases at V and 5 bases at J, with 10 bases between. The CDR3 totals 13 residues.

This clonotype showed up just a few times. The chain carries TRBV5-1 and TRBJ2-7; 10 bases match TRBD1. V lost 2 bases, J lost 2 bases, and 13 bases stayed unmatched. CDR1 is SGHRS, CDR2 YFSETQ, per germline. This CDR3 region has 18 residues. Written as DNA, the CDR3 is TGCGCCAGCAGCTTTTGGACAGGGGGAAACCTGGGGACCTACGAGCAGTACTTC. Its protein is CASSFWTGGNLGTYEQYF.

This clonotype was seen only a few times. The chain has TRBV7-3 and TRBJ2-2, with unresolved D. This CDR3 has 16 residues. The V gene lost 4 bases and the J gene lost 7 bases, with 19 bases spanning the gap. Germline CDR1 SGHTA, CDR2 FQGTGA. Written as DNA, the CDR3 is TGTGCCAGCAGCTCCTACTCCCGGGCGCAGTACGGGGAGCTGTTTTTT. Its translation is CASSSYSRAQYGELFF.

The chain is built from TRBV5-6 and TRBJ2-7; D not certain. Deletions cut 4 bases from V and 7 bases from J, with 18 bases between. Germline V gene data show CDR1 as SGHDT and CDR2 as YYEEEE. The CDR3 length is 14 residues. The CDR3 DNA follows: TGTGCCAGCAGCCGTAACCCCGACCGTTTAGAGCAGTACTTC. Its translation: CASSRNPDRLEQYF.

This clonotype has just a few counts. The rearrangement uses TRBV24-1 and TRBJ1-5, with no clear D. V was trimmed by 3 bases and J by 7 bases, leaving 9 bases between them. Germline CDR1 and CDR2: KGHDR and SFDVKD. This CDR3 spans 13 amino acids. The CDR3 is CATSDATRQPQHF. The CDR3 coding sequence is TGTGCCACCAGTGATGCGACACGACAGCCCCAGCATTTT.

This clonotype was observed a handful of times. This rearrangement joins TRBV6-2 or TRBV6-3 to TRBJ1-2; TRBD1 matches 9 bases. The CDR3 is made up of 14 amino acids. V lost 7 bases to trimming and J lost 2 bases; unmatched junction nucleotides: 5. From germline, CDR1 is MNHEY and CDR2 SVGEGT. CDR3 DNA sequence: TGTGCCAGCATGGGGACAGGGCGCAACTATGGCTACACCTTC. Its translation: CASMGTGRNYGYTF.

This clonotype has a count of ten or more. This chain uses TRBV5-1 with TRBJ2-5; no clear D. The V and J ends lost 1 base and 1 base respectively, with 8 bases between them. The CDR3 has 14 amino acids. Germline loops: CDR1 SGHRS, CDR2 YFSETQ. This chain's CDR3 is CASSLPGVQETQYF. The DNA of the CDR3 is TGCGCCAGCAGCTTGCCGGGCGTCCAAGAGACCCAGTACTTC.

The chain recombines TRBV7-6 with TRBJ2-1, with D unresolved. Germline V lookup: CDR1 SGHVS, CDR2 FNYEAQ. Trimming shortened V by 2 bases and J by 9 bases, and 17 bases separated the two germline ends. This CDR3 contains 15 residues. The CDR3 region has the DNA TGTGCCAGCAGCTTAAACCGGTTGTCCCGTGCTGAGCAGTTCTTC. Encoded protein: CASSLNRLSRAEQFF.

V is TRBV7-2 and J is TRBJ2-7; 8 bases align to TRBD2. The CDR3 runs 14 residues. In germline, CDR1 is SGHTA, CDR2 FQGNSA. J gave up 4 bases and V 3 bases, and 5 bases lay outside the gene matches. The CDR3 region has the DNA TGTGCCAGCAGCTTGTCGGGACTAGTTTACGAGCAGTACTTC. Translated: CASSLSGLVYEQYF.

This clonotype showed up many times. The chain couples TRBV7-9 to TRBJ1-5; TRBD1 might be the D (5 bases). Germline assignment: CDR1 SEHNR and CDR2 FQNEAQ (reference sequence). Trimming took off 5 bases at V and 4 bases at J, with 12 bases between the two ends. This CDR3 region has 14 residues. Here the CDR3 reads CASSPSGTNQPQHF. The CDR3 nucleotides are TGTGCCAGCAGCCCGTCAGGGACTAATCAGCCCCAGCATTTT. Full variable domain (rest looked up from reference TRBV7-9 and TRBJ1-5): DTGVSQNPRHKITKRGQNVTFRCDPISEHNRLYWYRQTLGQGPEFLTYFQNEAQLEKSRLLSDRFSAERPKGSFSTLEIQRTEQGDSAMYLCASSPSGTNQPQHFGDGTRLSIL.

V gene TRBV11-2 combines with J gene TRBJ2-7; no clear D gene. Between the trimmed V and J ends, which lost 1 base and 3 bases, there was a span of 10 bases. This CDR3 is built from 14 residues. Germline loops: CDR1 SGHAT, CDR2 FQNNGV. The CDR3 spells CASSLGIELYEQYF. The CDR3 DNA is TGTGCCAGCAGCTTAGGTATAGAACTCTACGAGCAGTACTTC. Drawing the rest from reference TRBV11-2 and TRBJ2-7, the complete variable domain is EAGVAQSPRYKIIEKRQSVAFWCNPISGHATLYWYQQILGQGPKLLIQFQNNGVVDDSQLPKDRFSAERLKGVDSTLKIQPAKLEDSAVYLCASSLGIELYEQYFGPGTRLTVT.

V and J are TRBV29-1 and TRBJ1-2, with 9 nucleotides matching TRBD1. Germline CDR1 and CDR2: SQVTM and ANQGSEA. The V and J ends lost 6 bases and 4 bases, in that order; junction bases with no gene match: 3. This CDR3 is 12 amino acids long. The CDR3: CSVQTGGYGYTF. The CDR3 nucleotides are TGCAGCGTCCAGACAGGGGGCTATGGCTACACCTTC.

This clonotype was seen more than once but under ten times. The chain recombines TRBV12-3 or TRBV12-4 with TRBJ1-2, with 9 bases that match TRBD1. The CDR3 consists of 14 residues. V lost 8 bases to trimming and J lost 2 bases; unmatched junction nucleotides: 6. The CDR3 DNA follows: TGTGCCAGCGGCTTGGGGACAGGGAACTATGGCTACACCTTC. Amino acid sequence: CASGLGTGNYGYTF.

The chain couples TRBV7-9 to TRBJ2-5, with D unclear. Germline V gives CDR1 SEHNR, CDR2 FQNEAQ (reference sequence). The CDR3 is 11 residues long. Trimming took 5 bases from V and 4 from J, leaving 5 bases between them. This CDR3 reads CASSAPETQYF. The DNA for the CDR3 is TGTGCCAGCAGCGCCCCAGAGACCCAGTACTTC.